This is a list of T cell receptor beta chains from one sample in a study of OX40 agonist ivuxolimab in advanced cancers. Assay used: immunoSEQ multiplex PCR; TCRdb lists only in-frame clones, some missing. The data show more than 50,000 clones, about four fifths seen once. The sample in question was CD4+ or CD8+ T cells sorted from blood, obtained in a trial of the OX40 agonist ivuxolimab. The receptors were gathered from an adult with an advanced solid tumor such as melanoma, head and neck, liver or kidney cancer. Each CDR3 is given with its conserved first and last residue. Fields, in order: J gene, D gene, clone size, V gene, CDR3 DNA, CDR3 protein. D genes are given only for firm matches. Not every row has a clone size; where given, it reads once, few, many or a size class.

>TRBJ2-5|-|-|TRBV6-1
TGTGCCAGCAGGCAACAGCCCCAAGAGACCCAGTACTTC
CASRQQPQETQYF
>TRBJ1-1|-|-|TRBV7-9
TGTGCCAGCAGCTACCCGGCGAACACTGAAGCTTTCTTT
CASSYPANTEAFF
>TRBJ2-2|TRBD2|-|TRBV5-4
TGTGCCAGCAGCTTGTGGCTAGCGGGAGGGAACACCGGGGAGCTGTTTTTT
CASSLWLAGGNTGELFF
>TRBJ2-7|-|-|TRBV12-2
TGTGCAAGTCGCTTAGAAAAGCGGGGCTCATCCTACGAGCAGTACTTC
CASRLEKRGSSYEQYF
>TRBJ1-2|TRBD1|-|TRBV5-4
TGTGCCAGCAGCAGGGACAGGGGGAACGGCTACACCTTC
CASSRDRGNGYTF
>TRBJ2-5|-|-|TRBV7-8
TGTGCCAGCAGCTTAGTTAGTCAGGCCGAGACCCAGTACTTC
CASSLVSQAETQYF
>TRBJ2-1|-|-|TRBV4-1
TGCGCCAGCAGCCAAGATCCCCCCTACAATGAGCAGTTCTTC
CASSQDPPYNEQFF
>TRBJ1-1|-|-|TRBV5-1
TGCGCCAGCAGCCCCCTGATGGGTGGGACTGAAGCTTTCTTT
CASSPLMGGTEAFF
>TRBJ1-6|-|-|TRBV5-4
TGTGCCAGCAGCTCGCGGACCGTTGACAGTTCACCCCTCCACTTT
CASSSRTVDSSPLHF
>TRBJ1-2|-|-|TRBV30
TGTGCCTGGAGTGCACAGGGTTTAGGCTACACCTTC
CAWSAQGLGYTF
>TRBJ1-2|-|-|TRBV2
TGTGCCAGCAGGATGGGGGTGGGGGTCGCGTCCTATGGCTACACCTTC
CASRMGVGVASYGYTF
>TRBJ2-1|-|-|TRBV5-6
TGTGCCAGCAGCCCGTCGGGAGTTCAGTACAATGAGCAGTTCTTC
CASSPSGVQYNEQFF
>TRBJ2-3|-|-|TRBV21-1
TGTGCCAGCCCCTTTGGACAGTATTTT
CASPFGQYF
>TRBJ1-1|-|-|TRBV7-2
TGTGCCAGCAGGTTGGTAGGGACTCCAAAAGCTTTCTTT
CASRLVGTPKAFF
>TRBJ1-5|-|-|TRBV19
TGTGCCAGTAGTGACCGACCGATTAGCAATCAGCCCCAGCATTTT
CASSDRPISNQPQHF
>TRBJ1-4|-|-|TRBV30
TGTGCCTTCACGAGGCGGATCAATGAAAAACTGTTTTTT
CAFTRRINEKLFF
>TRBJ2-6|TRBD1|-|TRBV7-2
TGTGCCAGCAGCCTCTATACAGGGGCCTCTGGGGCCAACGTCCTGACTTTC
CASSLYTGASGANVLTF
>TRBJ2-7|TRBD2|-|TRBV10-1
TGCGCCAGCAGTGAGTCCGGGACTAGCGGGATCCCAGTGTACTTC
CASSESGTSGIPVYF
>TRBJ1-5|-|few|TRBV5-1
TGCGCCAGCAGCTTGAGTCCAGGGCGCAATCAGCCCCAGCATTTT
CASSLSPGRNQPQHF
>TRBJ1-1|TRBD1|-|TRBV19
TGTGCCAGTAGTATAGGACAGGGGTTTGAAGCTTTCTTT
CASSIGQGFEAFF
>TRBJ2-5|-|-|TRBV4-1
TGCGCCAGCAGCCGGACCTCTAGGGGGGGAGAGACCCAGTACTTC
CASSRTSRGGETQYF
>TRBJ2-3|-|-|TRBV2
TGTGCCAGCAGTGACCCAGGGGGGAGAACAGATACGCAGTATTTT
CASSDPGGRTDTQYF
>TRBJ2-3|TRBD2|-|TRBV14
TGTGCCAGCTCTTACACCGGGGGGACGCAGTATTTT
CASSYTGGTQYF
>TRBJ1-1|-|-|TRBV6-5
TGTGCCAGCAGTTACCGAGGGTTGAACACTGAAGCTTTCTTT
CASSYRGLNTEAFF
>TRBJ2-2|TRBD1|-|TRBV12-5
TGTGCTAGCGGAGGGACAGGGGGTTCGGGGGAGCTGTTTTTT
CASGGTGGSGELFF
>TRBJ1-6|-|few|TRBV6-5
TGTGCCAGCAGCCTTGCCAGGGGTTCACCCCTCCACTTT
CASSLARGSPLHF
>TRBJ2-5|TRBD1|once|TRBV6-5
TGTGCCAGCAGCGGGGGACAGGGCTTGGAGACCCAGTACTTC
CASSGGQGLETQYF
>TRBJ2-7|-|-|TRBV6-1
TGTGCCAGCAGTCTTGGCCGCGACTACGAGCAGTACTTC
CASSLGRDYEQYF
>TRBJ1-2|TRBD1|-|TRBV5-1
TGCGCCAGCAGCACAGACAGGGAGGGCATCTATGGCTACACCTTC
CASSTDREGIYGYTF
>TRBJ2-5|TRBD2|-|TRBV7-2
TGTGCCAGTCTACGTAGCGGGGGGGCGGGCGAGACCCAGTACTTC
CASLRSGGAGETQYF
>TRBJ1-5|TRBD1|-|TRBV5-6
TGTGCCAGCAGCTTCTCCGGGACAGGGAGCAATCAGCCCCAGCATTTT
CASSFSGTGSNQPQHF
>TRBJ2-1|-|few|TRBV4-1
TGCGCCAGCAGCCAAGGATCTCTTAGGGGGATCTACAATGAGCAGTTCTTC
CASSQGSLRGIYNEQFF
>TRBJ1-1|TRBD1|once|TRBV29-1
TGCAGCGCCGGACAGGGAGGCGAAGCTTTCTTT
CSAGQGGEAFF
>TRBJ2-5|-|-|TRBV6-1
TGTGCCAGCAGTGAAGCGCGATACAGGGCGGGAGAGACCCAGTACTTC
CASSEARYRAGETQYF
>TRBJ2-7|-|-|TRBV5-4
TGTGCCAGCAGGGACCCGGGCGCAAACCTCGAGCAGTACTTC
CASRDPGANLEQYF
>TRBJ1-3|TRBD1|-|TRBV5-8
TGTGCCAGCAGCCGGACAGGACTTGGTTCTGGAAACACCATATATTTT
CASSRTGLGSGNTIYF
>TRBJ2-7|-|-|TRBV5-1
TGCGCCAGCAGCGTAATCGGAAGGATGTACGAGCAGTACTTC
CASSVIGRMYEQYF
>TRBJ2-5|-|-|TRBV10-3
TGTGCCATCAGGGGAGCACAAGAAGGGGAGACCCAGTACTTC
CAIRGAQEGETQYF
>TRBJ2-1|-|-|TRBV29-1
TGCAGCGTTTCCAGGGTGGGAAATGAGCAGTTCTTC
CSVSRVGNEQFF
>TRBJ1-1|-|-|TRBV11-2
TGTGCCAGCAGCCCCAACGTGATTGAAGCTTTCTTT
CASSPNVIEAFF
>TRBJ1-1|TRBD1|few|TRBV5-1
TGCGCCAGCGGAAGGACAGGGGGACTTGAAGCTTTCTTT
CASGRTGGLEAFF
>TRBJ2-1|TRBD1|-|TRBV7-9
TGTGCCAGCAGTTCGGGACAGGGGGTAAATGAGCAGTTCTTC
CASSSGQGVNEQFF
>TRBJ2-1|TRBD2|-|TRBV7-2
TGTGCCAGCAGCTTTACGGGACTAGCGGGAGGGCTTGACAATGAGCAGTTCTTC
CASSFTGLAGGLDNEQFF
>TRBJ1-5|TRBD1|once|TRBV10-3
TGTGCCATCAGTGATGGGACAGGGGGCCAGCCCCAGCATTTT
CAISDGTGGQPQHF
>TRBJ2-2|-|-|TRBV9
TGTGCCAGCAGCGTAATTGGTAGGGCGACCGGGGAGCTGTTTTTT
CASSVIGRATGELFF
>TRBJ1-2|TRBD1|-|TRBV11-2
TGTGCCAGCAGTCTGGGACAGGGGTATGGCTACACCTTC
CASSLGQGYGYTF
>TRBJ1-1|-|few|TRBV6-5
TGTGCCAGCAGTTACTCTTCGTGGAACACTGAAGCTTTCTTT
CASSYSSWNTEAFF